This entry lists 8 T cell receptor beta chains sequenced from one sample in a study of regulatory T cells in long-lasting Graves disease. Documented time point: persistent/refractory GD, antithyroid drugs over 5 years with positive TRAb. PBMCs were the source of the RNA used for TCR sequencing. With iRepertoire HTBI primers and Arm-PCR of CDR3 regions, TCR beta libraries were built. TCRdb redid the calling of the multiplex PCR reads with MiXCR, one entry per CDR3 protein. The repertoire consists of over 450,000 distinct CDR3 sequences, with roughly 21% occurring once and the leading ten covering roughly 7%. The sample was peripheral blood mononuclear cells (PBMCs), taken when the disease was refractory, from a patient treated with antithyroid drugs. These receptors came from a female donor with Graves disease.

The chain couples TRBV19 to TRBJ1-1, with D possibly matching TRBD1 (6 bases). Between the trimmed V and J ends, which lost 4 bases and 1 base, there was a span of 13 bases. The CDR3 contains 15 residues. The germline CDR1 and CDR2 sequences are LNHDA and SQIVND (reference sequence). CDR3 in amino acids: CASSNYRAKNTEAFF. The CDR3 DNA follows: TGTGCCAGTAGTAACTACAGGGCGAAGAACACTGAAGCTTTCTTT. Full variable domain (remainder filled in from reference TRBV19 and TRBJ1-1): DGGITQSPKYLFRKEGQNVTLSCEQNLNHDAMYWYRQDPGQGLRLIYYSQIVNDFQKGDIAEGYSVSREKKESFPLTVTSAQKNPTAFYLCASSNYRAKNTEAFFGQGTRLTVV.

This clonotype has more than one count but fewer than ten. Likely a read error: the CDR3 ends without its conserved phenylalanine or tryptophan. This chain uses TRBV4-1 with TRBJ2-7; 8 nucleotides agree with TRBD1. Losses at the gene ends were 5 bases for V and 1 base for J; bases not matched to a gene: 10. Per germline, CDR1 MGHRA and CDR2 YSYEKL. The CDR3 spans 16 residues. The CDR3 region has the DNA TGCGCCAGCAGCAAGGGATCCGACAGGGGATCCTACGAGCAGTACCTC. Translation gives CASSKGSDRGSYEQYL.

The chain employs TRBV19 and TRBJ2-5; D gene ambiguous. This CDR3 has 13 residues. Germline V lookup: CDR1 LNHDA, CDR2 SQIVND (reference sequence). V lost 5 bases to trimming and J lost 2 bases, with 9 bases between them. CDR3 sequence (DNA): TGTGCCAGTAGTGCGTCGCAGCAAGAGACCCAGTACTTC. This gives the protein CASSASQQETQYF. Full variable domain (missing parts from reference TRBV19 and TRBJ2-5): DGGITQSPKYLFRKEGQNVTLSCEQNLNHDAMYWYRQDPGQGLRLIYYSQIVNDFQKGDIAEGYSVSREKKESFPLTVTSAQKNPTAFYLCASSASQQETQYFGPGTRLLVL.

With regard to this clonotype: Only one base separates this from a far larger clonotype, so it likely reflects a read error. The V and J genes are TRBV7-2 and TRBJ2-7; 7 nucleotides align to TRBD1. The CDR3 totals 13 residues. Germline CDR1 and CDR2: SGHTA and FQGNSA. Losses at the gene ends were 5 bases for V and 2 bases for J; bases not matched to a gene: 3. The CDR3 DNA sequence: TGTGCCAGCAGCCACGGACAGGCCTACGAGCAGTACTTC. Its protein product is CASSHGQAYEQYF.

This clonotype has a count of ten or more. The chain recombines TRBV12-3 or TRBV12-4 with TRBJ2-6, with TRBD2 matching 7 bases. V was pared by 6 bases and J by 3 bases, with 5 bases of the junction left unmatched. The length of the CDR3 is 15 residues. The CDR3 nucleotides read TGTGCCAGCAGGCCGGGGAGGGTTGGGGCCAACGTCCTGACTTTC. Amino acids: CASRPGRVGANVLTF.

This clonotype was recorded a few times. J is TRBJ2-7 and V is TRBV19; D is ambiguous. Trimming cost V 5 bases and J 9 bases, with 20 bases left between them. In germline, CDR1 is LNHDA, CDR2 SQIVND (reference sequence). This CDR3 contains 14 residues. CDR3 sequence: CASSFGEPYDVQYF. CDR3 sequence (DNA): TGTGCCAGTAGTTTTGGGGAACCCTACGATGTGCAGTACTTC.

This clonotype was detected a few times. V is TRBV14 and J is TRBJ2-7; 7 bases align to TRBD1. CDR1 is SGHDN and CDR2 is FVKESK in the germline V gene. The V and J ends lost 3 bases and 6 bases, in that order; junction bases with no gene match: 8. This CDR3 comprises 14 residues. The CDR3 loop reads CASSHRQGESEQYF. CDR3 sequence (DNA): TGTGCCAGCAGCCATAGACAGGGCGAGTCCGAGCAGTACTTC. Using reference TRBV14 and TRBJ2-7 for the parts outside the CDR3, the full variable domain is EAGVTQFPSHSVIEKGQTVTLRCDPISGHDNLYWYRRVMGKEIKFLLHFVKESKQDESGMPNNRFLAERTGGTYSTLKVQPAELEDSGVYFCASSHRQGESEQYFGPGTRLTVT.

This clonotype showed up many times. The V gene is TRBV12-3 or TRBV12-4, the J gene TRBJ2-6, with TRBD1 matching over 9 bases. Germline trimming cut 7 bases from V and 3 bases from J; bases unmatched to any gene: 13. The CDR3 contains 18 residues. CDR3: CASTNRDRVLDGANVLTF. The CDR3 DNA sequence: TGTGCCAGCACCAACCGGGACAGGGTACTGGATGGGGCCAACGTCCTGACTTTC.